A selection of T cell receptor beta chains follows, all from one sample in a study of blood T cell repertoires in COVID-19. The protocol was immunoSEQ multiplex PCR, while the TCRdb copy is restricted to in-frame clones and leaves out a portion. This repertoire shows roughly 430,000 clones, approximately 85% found once; its top ten account for approximately 2.1%. The sequenced sample was PBMCs or T cells enriched from blood (not recorded which). The receptor source for this set is a woman between 35 and 50 years old with acute COVID-19. The CDR3 runs from the conserved cysteine through the conserved F or W. Fields, in order: J gene, D gene, V gene, clone size, CDR3 DNA, CDR3 protein. A D gene is named only where the DNA matches it firmly. The size of a clone is reported for some rows only, either as once, few or many, or as a class for expanded clones.

>TRBJ2-5|TRBD2|TRBV11-2|-
TGTGCCAGCAGCCCCCCCGGACTAGCGGGGGGGTTGAGGCAAGAGACCCAGTACTTC
CASSPPGLAGGLRQETQYF
>TRBJ1-1|-|TRBV5-1|-
TGCGCCAGCAGCGCCGCTAAGAACACTGAAGCTTTCTTT
CASSAAKNTEAFF
>TRBJ1-6|-|TRBV7-9|-
TGTGCCAGCAGCCCCCGCACCCACACATCATTCGGGTCACCCCTCCACTTT
CASSPRTHTSFGSPLHF
>TRBJ2-3|TRBD2|TRBV4-2|-
TGTGCCAGCAGAGAACTAGCGGGCAGCACAGATACGCAGTATTTT
CASRELAGSTDTQYF
>TRBJ2-1|-|TRBV2|-
TGTGCCAGCCGTTACAATGAGCAGTTCTTC
CASRYNEQFF
>TRBJ1-4|-|TRBV24-1|-
TGTGCCACCAGCAAGGGAGGTTATGAAAAACTGTTTTTT
CATSKGGYEKLFF
>TRBJ1-5|-|TRBV5-1|-
TGCGCCAGCAGCTCCCGGGGAGGAAGCGATCAGCCCCAGCATTTT
CASSSRGGSDQPQHF
>TRBJ1-5|-|TRBV10-2|-
TGCGCCAGCAGTGCAGGGAGGGGACAGCCCCAGCATTTT
CASSAGRGQPQHF
>TRBJ1-2|-|TRBV12-3/TRBV12-4|-
TGTGCCAGCACCCGGAGTTTGGGTGGCTACACCTTC
CASTRSLGGYTF
>TRBJ2-6|-|TRBV5-4|-
TGTGCCAGCAGCTTGGACAACTCTGGGGCCAACGTCCTGACTTTC
CASSLDNSGANVLTF
>TRBJ1-2|TRBD1|TRBV5-1|-
TGCGCCAGCAGGGTACAGGGGACCAATGGCTACACCTTC
CASRVQGTNGYTF
>TRBJ1-1|TRBD1|TRBV28|-
TGTGCCAGCAGCAGTACAGGGGTGAACACTGAAGCTTTCTTT
CASSSTGVNTEAFF
>TRBJ2-3|-|TRBV25-1|-
TGTGCCACCCAGGGGGGATTTGGGAGCACAGATACGCAGTATTTT
CATQGGFGSTDTQYF
>TRBJ2-5|-|TRBV9|-
TGTGCCAGCAGCTCCCATGCTCAACTAGGGCAAGAGACCCAGTACTTC
CASSSHAQLGQETQYF
>TRBJ2-2|TRBD1|TRBV24-1|-
TGTGCCACCAGAGGACAGGGGGACACCGGGGAGCTGTTTTTT
CATRGQGDTGELFF
>TRBJ2-3|TRBD2|TRBV7-8|-
TGTGCCAGCAGCCCAAGACTAGCGGCCACAGATACGCAGTATTTT
CASSPRLAATDTQYF
>TRBJ1-3|TRBD1|TRBV5-8|once
TGTGCCAGCAGCTTGGAGGGACAGGGAGGAAACACCATATATTTT
CASSLEGQGGNTIYF
>TRBJ1-5|TRBD1|TRBV18|once
TGTGCCAGCTCACCGACAGGGGGAAATCAGCCCCAGCATTTT
CASSPTGGNQPQHF
>TRBJ1-4|-|TRBV25-1|-
TGTGCCAGCAGTGAAAGGGGCCCGAGGAGAGAAAAACTGTTTTTT
CASSERGPRREKLFF
>TRBJ1-1|-|TRBV21-1|-
TGTGCCAGCAGCAAAGCGCTTTGGGGGGGTGAGTTTAGCATGAACACTGAAGCTTTCTTT
CASSKALWGGEFSMNTEAFF
>TRBJ1-2|-|TRBV7-9|-
TGTGCCAGCAGCTTAGACGCAGTATTGTCTAACTATGGCTACACCTTC
CASSLDAVLSNYGYTF
>TRBJ2-5|TRBD2|TRBV5-1|few
TGCGCCAGCAGCTTTATCAGCGCGGGGCGGGGGGAGACCCAGTACTTC
CASSFISAGRGETQYF
>TRBJ1-6|TRBD1|TRBV7-8|-
TGTGCCAGCAGCCCCCCGAGACAGGGTAGTTCACCCCTCCACTTT
CASSPPRQGSSPLHF
>TRBJ1-6|TRBD1|TRBV14|-
TGTGCCAGCAGCCAGGCGACAGGGGGGAATTCACCCCTCCACTTT
CASSQATGGNSPLHF
>TRBJ1-4|-|TRBV18|-
TGTGCCAGCTCAACCGGGTCCAATCATGAAAAACTGTTTTTT
CASSTGSNHEKLFF
>TRBJ1-2|-|TRBV18|-
TGTGCCAGCTCCCCCCCCGGGGAATATGGCTACACCTTC
CASSPPGEYGYTF
>TRBJ2-7|TRBD2|TRBV9|-
TGTGCCAGCTCAGCGTTCGGCGGGGGAGCGGGCGAGCAGTACTTC
CASSAFGGGAGEQYF